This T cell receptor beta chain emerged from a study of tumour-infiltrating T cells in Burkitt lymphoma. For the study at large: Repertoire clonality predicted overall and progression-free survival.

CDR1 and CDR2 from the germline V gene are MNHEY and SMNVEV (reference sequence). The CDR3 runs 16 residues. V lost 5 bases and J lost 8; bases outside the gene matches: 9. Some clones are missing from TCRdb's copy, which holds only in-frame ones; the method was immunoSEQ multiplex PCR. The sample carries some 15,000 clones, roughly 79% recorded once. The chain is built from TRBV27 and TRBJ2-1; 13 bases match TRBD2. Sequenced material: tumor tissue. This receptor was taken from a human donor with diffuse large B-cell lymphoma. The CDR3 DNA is TGTGCCAGCAGTACGATTACTAGCGGGAGGGCCCATGAGCAGTTCTTC. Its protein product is CASSTITSGRAHEQFF.